The TCR beta chain under discussion was sequenced for a study of blood T cell repertoires in COVID-19. Study at large: PBMCs, B-cell-depleted T cells, or T cells were the source of the cDNA or gDNA that made up the material.

Clones were sequenced by immunoSEQ multiplex PCR, and TCRdb holds only the in-frame ones, with some missing. The sample holds approximately 200,000 clones, roughly 87% seen once. The CDR3 covers 16 residues. Trimming shortened V by 5 bases and J by 0 bases, and 13 bases separated the two germline ends. Germline V lookup: CDR1 SGHTA, CDR2 FQGTGA. Individuals drawn from approximately 26 US areas were about 18 to 95 years old. This clone came up once. The clonotype comes from a woman aged 25 to 45 who had recovered from COVID-19. The material sequenced was PBMCs or T cells enriched from blood (not recorded which). The chain recombines TRBV7-3 with TRBJ2-2, with D perhaps TRBD1 (6 bases). The CDR3 loop reads CASSPHGTTNTGELFF. In nucleotides, the CDR3 is TGTGCCAGCAGCCCTCATGGGACAACGAACACCGGGGAGCTGTTTTTT.